Listed below are T cell receptor beta chains from one sample, sequenced in a study of blood T cells in healthy people across ages. A single record per CDR3 protein comes from TCRdb applying MiXCR to the 5' RACE reads. The data contain 750,000 or so distinct CDR3 sequences, 25% of them singletons. The same sample was also used in a study of T cells of mothers and their children.

The sequencing sample was made of blood. The receptors were gathered from a boy between 10 and 17 years old in good health. Both conserved end residues are part of each CDR3. Each record gives: V gene, D gene, clone size, J gene, CDR3 protein, CDR3 DNA. D genes are given only for firm matches. A clone size is listed for some rows: how often the clone was seen (once, few, many), or a class if it is expanded.

>TRBV7-8|-|few|TRBJ1-5
CASSLGRLEGNQPQHF
TGTGCCAGCAGCCTGGGGCGGCTGGAGGGCAATCAGCCCCAGCATTTT
>TRBV20-1|-|-|TRBJ1-1
CSARDRWQLNTEAFF
TGCAGTGCTAGAGATCGGTGGCAGTTGAACACTGAAGCTTTCTTT
>TRBV7-8|TRBD1|few|TRBJ1-4
CASSLGTGTSDEKLFF
TGTGCCAGCAGCTTAGGGACAGGGACCAGCGATGAAAAACTGTTTTTT
>TRBV6-1|-|-|TRBJ1-6
CASSEAQGVRSPLHF
TGTGCCAGCAGTGAAGCCCAGGGAGTTCGTTCACCCCTCCACTTT
>TRBV28|TRBD2|few|TRBJ2-1
CASSSMRTTSGYNEQFF
TGTGCCAGCAGTTCGATGCGAACGACTAGCGGATACAATGAGCAGTTCTTC
>TRBV5-6|TRBD1|few|TRBJ2-5
CASSSIGQGATQYF
TGTGCCAGCAGCTCTATCGGACAGGGAGCGACCCAGTACTTC
>TRBV21-1|-|-|TRBJ2-7
CASPTGTGIYEQYF
TGTGCCAGCCCTACCGGGACCGGCATCTACGAGCAGTACTTC
>TRBV20-1|-|few|TRBJ2-7
CSARDLVGDPYEQYF
TGCAGTGCTAGAGATTTAGTGGGGGATCCCTACGAGCAGTACTTC
>TRBV6-5|-|-|TRBJ2-5
CASSKRDFLTGWETQYF
TGTGCCAGCAGTAAACGGGACTTTCTTACTGGGTGGGAGACCCAGTACTTC
>TRBV20-1|-|-|TRBJ1-1
CSAPRQGGVTEAFF
TGCAGTGCCCCCAGGCAGGGTGGGGTCACTGAAGCTTTCTTT
>TRBV7-9|TRBD1|-|TRBJ1-1
CASSYPGTGGNTEAFF
TGTGCCAGCAGCTACCCCGGGACAGGGGGTAACACTGAAGCTTTCTTT
>TRBV4-1|-|few|TRBJ2-7
CASSQDRGLSYEQYF
TGCGCCAGCAGCCAAGATAGAGGACTCTCCTACGAGCAGTACTTC